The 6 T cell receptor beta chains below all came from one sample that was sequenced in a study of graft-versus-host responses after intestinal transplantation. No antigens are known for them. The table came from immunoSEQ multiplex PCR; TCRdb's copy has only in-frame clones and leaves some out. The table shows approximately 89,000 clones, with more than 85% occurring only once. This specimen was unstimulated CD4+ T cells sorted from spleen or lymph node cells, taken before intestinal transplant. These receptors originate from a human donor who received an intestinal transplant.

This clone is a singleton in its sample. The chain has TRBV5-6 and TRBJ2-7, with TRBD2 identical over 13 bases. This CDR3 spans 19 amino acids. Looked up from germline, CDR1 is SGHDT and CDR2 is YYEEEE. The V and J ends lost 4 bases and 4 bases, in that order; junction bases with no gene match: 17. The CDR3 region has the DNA TGTGCCAGCAGCCCTCGACTAGCGGGAGGTTTCCGTGACTTGTACGAGCAGTACTTC. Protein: CASSPRLAGGFRDLYEQYF.

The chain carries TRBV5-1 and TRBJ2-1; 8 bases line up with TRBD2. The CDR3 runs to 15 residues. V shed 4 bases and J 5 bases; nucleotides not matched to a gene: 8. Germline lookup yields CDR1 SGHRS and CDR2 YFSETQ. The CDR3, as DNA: TGCGCCAGCAGCCCTCGGGGGGGCCCGAACAATGAGCAGTTCTTC. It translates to CASSPRGGPNNEQFF.

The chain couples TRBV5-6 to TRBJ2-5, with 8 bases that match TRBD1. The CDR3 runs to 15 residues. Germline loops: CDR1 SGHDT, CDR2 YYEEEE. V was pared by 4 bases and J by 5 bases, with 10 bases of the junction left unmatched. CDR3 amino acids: CASSISGGAGETQYF. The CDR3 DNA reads TGTGCCAGCAGCATATCAGGGGGCGCGGGGGAGACCCAGTACTTC.

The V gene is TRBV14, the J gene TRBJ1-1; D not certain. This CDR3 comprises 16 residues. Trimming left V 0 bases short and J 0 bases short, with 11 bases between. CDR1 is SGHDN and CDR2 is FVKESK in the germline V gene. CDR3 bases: TGTGCCAGCAGCCAAGATCTCCGGGGTATGAACACTGAAGCTTTCTTT. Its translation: CASSQDLRGMNTEAFF.

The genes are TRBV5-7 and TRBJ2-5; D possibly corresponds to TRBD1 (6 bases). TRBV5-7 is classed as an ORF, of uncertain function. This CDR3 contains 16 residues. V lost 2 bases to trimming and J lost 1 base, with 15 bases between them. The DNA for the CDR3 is TGTGCCAGCAGCTTTCCTGTGACAGGCAGCCAAGAGACCCAGTACTTC. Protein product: CASSFPVTGSQETQYF.

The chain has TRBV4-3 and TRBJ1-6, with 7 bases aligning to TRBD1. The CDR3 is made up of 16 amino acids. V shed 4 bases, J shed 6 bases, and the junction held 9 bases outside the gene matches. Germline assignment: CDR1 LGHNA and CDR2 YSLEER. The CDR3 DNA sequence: TGCGCCAGCAGCCGCGTAAAGCCAGGGGGTAATTCACCCCTCCACTTT. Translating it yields CASSRVKPGGNSPLHF.